Listed here are 22 T cell receptor beta chains from one sample, sequenced in a study of blood T cell repertoires in COVID-19. Generated by immunoSEQ multiplex PCR, the TCRdb table keeps only in-frame clones and is missing some. Among around 250,000 clones, 80% to 85% were seen once, and the ten largest hold about 3%. Sequences were obtained from PBMCs or T cells enriched from blood (not recorded which). The source of these receptors is a man aged 50-59 years who had recovered from COVID-19.

V usage is TRBV9 and J usage is TRBJ2-5; D might be TRBD2 (6 bases). CDR3 length: 14 residues. With 6 bases removed from V and 5 bases from J, the gap between germline ends came to 17 bases. CDR1 SGDLS and CDR2 YYNGEE come from the germline V gene. CDR3 loop: CASTLTSYSETQYF. The CDR3 DNA reads as TGTGCCAGCACCCTGACTAGTTATTCGGAGACCCAGTACTTC.

The gene calls are TRBV6-5 and TRBJ1-5; TRBD1 matches 10 bases. V shed 0 bases and J 4 bases; nucleotides not matched to a gene: 0. The CDR3 sequence is 15 residues long. The germline V gene encodes CDR1 MNHEY and CDR2 SVGAGI. The CDR3 reads CASSYSDRGNQPQHF. The DNA for the CDR3 is TGTGCCAGCAGTTACTCGGACAGGGGGAATCAGCCCCAGCATTTT.

This clone was detected many times. This chain uses TRBV5-4 with TRBJ2-2; TRBD1 agrees at 7 bases. CDR3 length equals 17 residues. Germline V gene data show CDR1 as SGHNT and CDR2 as YYREEE (reference sequence). The junction had 9 bases not matched to a gene; V was cut back by 2 bases and J by 2 bases. In nucleotides, the CDR3 is TGTGCCAGCAGCTTAGACAAACAGGGGCCAAACACCGGGGAGCTGTTTTTT. It codes for CASSLDKQGPNTGELFF.

The V call is TRBV12-3 or TRBV12-4, the J call TRBJ1-1, with D possibly TRBD1 on 5 matching bases. The CDR3 totals 13 residues. Trimming removed 6 bases at V and 5 bases at J, with 13 bases between. CDR3 loop: CASSQGAGTEAFF. The CDR3 bases are TGTGCCAGCAGCCAAGGGGCCGGGACTGAAGCTTTCTTT.

This clone was picked up one time. The chain uses TRBV5-1 and TRBJ2-7, with a weak D call TRBD1 (6 bases). The CDR3 has 16 amino acids. V was pared by 0 bases and J by 2 bases, with 15 bases between. Per germline, CDR1 SGHRS and CDR2 YFSETQ. For the CDR3, the DNA is TGCGCCAGCAGCTTGGGGAGAGACAGGAGACCCTACGAGCAGTACTTC. Its translation is CASSLGRDRRPYEQYF.

V usage is TRBV6-4 and J usage is TRBJ1-5; weak D call: TRBD1 (6 bases). CDR1 and CDR2 from the germline V gene are MRHNA and SNTAGT. The CDR3 is 13 residues long. V lost 3 bases, J lost 4 bases, and 7 bases lay in between. CDR3 sequence (DNA): TGTGCCAGCAGTGAGACAGGTAATCAGCCCCAGCATTTT. Its protein is CASSETGNQPQHF.

This rearrangement joins TRBV27 to TRBJ2-7; D is possibly TRBD2 (5 bases). Germline CDR1 reads MNHEY; CDR2 reads SMNVEV (reference sequence). The length of the CDR3 is 15 residues. The V end was cut by 0 bases, the J end by 2 bases, with 11 bases between. The chain's CDR3 is CASSLSREQTYEQYF. CDR3 nucleotide sequence: TGTGCCAGCAGTTTATCCCGGGAACAGACCTACGAGCAGTACTTC.

The chain couples TRBV6-5 to TRBJ1-2; 8 bases are shared with TRBD1. The CDR3 length is 14 residues. Germline V lookup: CDR1 MNHEY, CDR2 SVGAGI. V was clipped by 9 bases and J by 7 bases; unmatched bases: 13. CDR3: CASRQGAAYSGYTF. The CDR3 DNA sequence: TGTGCCAGTAGGCAGGGGGCCGCGTATAGTGGCTACACCTTC.

The V gene is TRBV6-5, the J gene TRBJ2-7; D perhaps matches TRBD2 (5 bases). The CDR3 contains 14 residues. The germline V gene encodes CDR1 MNHEY and CDR2 SVGAGI. Deletions cut 2 bases from V and 3 bases from J, with 11 bases between. Written as DNA, the CDR3 is TGTGCCAGCAGTTACAGGACGGGGATCTACGAGCAGTACTTC. The encoded protein is CASSYRTGIYEQYF.

This rearrangement joins TRBV5-4 to TRBJ2-1; 10 bases line up with TRBD1. The CDR3 spans 15 residues. The V gene's germline CDR1 is SGHNT and CDR2 YYREEE (reference sequence). J gave up 5 bases and V 4 bases, and 6 bases lay outside the gene matches. CDR3 sequence (DNA): TGTGCCAGCAGCCTAGGACAGGGGGGCCACAATGAGCAGTTCTTC. Encoded protein: CASSLGQGGHNEQFF.

This chain joins TRBV19 and TRBJ2-2; D uncertain. The V gene lost 2 bases and the J gene lost 7 bases, with 11 bases spanning the gap. CDR1 is LNHDA, CDR2 SQIVND, per germline (reference sequence). This CDR3 comprises 14 residues. CDR3 region: CASSISGWNGELFF. The CDR3 bases are TGTGCCAGTAGTATATCCGGGTGGAACGGGGAGCTGTTTTTT.

The CDR3 coding sequence is TGCGCCAGTGGACAAAAGGCCGGTTCACCCCTCCACTTT. Its translation is CASGQKAGSPLHF. The chain is built from TRBV5-1 and TRBJ1-6; tentatively, D is TRBD1 (5 bases). The V end was cut by 8 bases, the J end by 9 bases, with 15 bases between. The CDR3 has 13 residues. Germline V gene sequence: CDR1 SGHRS, CDR2 YFSETQ.

This chain connects TRBV30 to TRBJ1-1; 7 bases align to TRBD1. The CDR3 loop spans 13 amino acids. V lost 1 base, J lost 7 bases, and 6 bases stayed unmatched. Per the germline V gene, CDR1 is GTSNPN and CDR2 is SVGIG (reference sequence). Written as DNA, the CDR3 is TGTGCCTGGAGTGGGACAGGCGACTTTGAAGCTTTCTTT. This sequence encodes CAWSGTGDFEAFF.

V is TRBV6-5 and J is TRBJ1-1; maybe TRBD1 (5 bases). This CDR3 has 15 amino acids. The V and J ends lost 2 bases and 3 bases respectively, with 13 bases between them. CDR1 MNHEY and CDR2 SVGAGI come from the germline V gene. The CDR3 spells CASSYRWGSDTEAFF. The CDR3 region has the DNA TGTGCCAGCAGTTACCGGTGGGGCAGCGACACTGAAGCTTTCTTT.

The rearrangement uses TRBV21-1 and TRBJ2-5; the D call of TRBD2 is as the table states it, not checked on the DNA. TRBV21-1 represents a pseudogene. The CDR3 extends over 16 amino acids. CDR3 nucleotide sequence: TGTGCCAGCAGCAGGTTAGCGGGGGAACCTATAGAGACCCAGTACTTC. Translated, it gives CASSRLAGEPIETQYF.

The chain uses TRBV7-9 and TRBJ1-1; no firm D call. The CDR3 extends over 14 amino acids. Germline V gene data show CDR1 as SEHNR and CDR2 as FQNEAQ (reference sequence). V lost 7 bases to trimming and J lost 7 bases, with 19 bases between them. The CDR3 nucleotides are TGTGCCAGCAACTCGGACTTGGGGAGAGGTGAAGCTTTCTTT. Translated, it gives CASNSDLGRGEAFF.

In this sample, this clone turned up once. J is TRBJ2-2 and V is TRBV5-1, with D possibly matching TRBD1 (6 bases). The CDR3 is 14 amino acids. V lost 0 bases and J 6 bases, leaving 9 bases between the germline ends. Germline V gives CDR1 SGHRS, CDR2 YFSETQ. The CDR3 coding sequence is TGCGCCAGCAGCTTGGACAGGGAAGCCGGGGAGCTGTTTTTT. This encodes CASSLDREAGELFF. Combining the CDR3 with reference TRBV5-1 and TRBJ2-2 gives the whole variable domain KAGVTQTPRYLIKTRGQQVTLSCSPISGHRSVSWYQQTPGQGLQFLFEYFSETQRNKGNFPGRFSGRQFSNSRSEMNVSTLELGDSALYLCASSLDREAGELFFGEGSRLTVL.

V usage is TRBV7-9 and J usage is TRBJ2-7; 11 positions agree with TRBD2. Germline V gene sequence: CDR1 SEHNR, CDR2 FQNEAQ (reference sequence). The CDR3 has 14 amino acids. J was trimmed by 7 bases and V by 3 bases; bases with no gene match: 5. The CDR3 nucleotides read TGTGCCAGCAGCTTTCTAGCGGGGGGCCGGGAGCAGTACTTC. Amino acid sequence: CASSFLAGGREQYF.

The V gene is TRBV10-3, the J gene TRBJ2-3; 10 bases match TRBD1. The CDR3 sequence is 17 residues long. V shed 2 bases and J 1 base; nucleotides not matched to a gene: 6. The germline V gene has CDR1 ENHRY and CDR2 SYGVKD. CDR3 sequence reads: CAISETPGTGGTDTQYF. In DNA, the CDR3 is TGTGCCATCAGTGAGACCCCCGGGACAGGGGGCACAGATACGCAGTATTTT.

This chain joins TRBV29-1 and TRBJ2-7, with D possibly TRBD2 on 5 matching bases. The germline gives CDR1 SQVTM, CDR2 ANQGSEA. The CDR3 length is 12 residues. V was trimmed by 4 bases and J by 6 bases, leaving 13 bases between them. In nucleotides, the CDR3 is TGCAGCGTTGGAAGGTTAGAGGGCGAGCAGTACTTC. Protein product: CSVGRLEGEQYF.

This chain links TRBV20-1 with TRBJ1-2; D unclear. CDR1 is DFQATT and CDR2 is SNEGSKA in the germline V gene (reference sequence). The CDR3 sequence is 10 residues long. The CDR3 sequence is CSGDFGGYTF. DNA of the CDR3: TGCAGCGGGGATTTTGGTGGCTACACCTTC.

The chain links TRBV30 to TRBJ2-7; TRBD1 aligns across 8 bases. CDR1 and CDR2 from the germline V gene are GTSNPN and SVGIG (reference sequence). V gave up 3 bases and J gave up 3 bases; unmatched junction bases: 7. The CDR3 is 14 amino acids. This CDR3 is CAWRTQGGFYEQYF. DNA of the CDR3: TGTGCCTGGAGGACACAGGGGGGCTTCTACGAGCAGTACTTC.